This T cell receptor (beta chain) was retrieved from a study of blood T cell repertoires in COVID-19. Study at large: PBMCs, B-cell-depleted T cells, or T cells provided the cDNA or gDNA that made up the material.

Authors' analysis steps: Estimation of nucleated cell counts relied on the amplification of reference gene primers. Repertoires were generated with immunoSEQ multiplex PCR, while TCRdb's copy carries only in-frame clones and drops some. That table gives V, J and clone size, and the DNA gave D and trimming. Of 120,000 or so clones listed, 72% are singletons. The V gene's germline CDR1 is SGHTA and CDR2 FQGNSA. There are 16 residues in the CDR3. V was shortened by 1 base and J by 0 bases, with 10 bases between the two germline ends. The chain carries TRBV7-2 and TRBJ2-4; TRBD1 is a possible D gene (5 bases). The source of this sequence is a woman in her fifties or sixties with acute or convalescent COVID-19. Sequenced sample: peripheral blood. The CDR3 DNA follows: TGTGCCAGCAGCTTAGAGCAGGGCATAGCCAAAAACATTCAGTACTTC. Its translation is CASSLEQGIAKNIQYF.